The clone carrying this TCR beta chain was observed many times. These data originate in a study of early T cells in non-severe SARS-CoV-2 infection. Study-wide background: Sequencing used unsorted whole-blood bulk RNA, so chains lack pairing.

Each cDNA molecule carried a unique molecular identifier. TCRdb redid the calling of the 5' RACE reads with MiXCR, one entry per CDR3 protein. The sample carries tens of thousands of distinct CDR3 sequences, approximately 5% recorded once. The receptor was isolated from an adult who was a healthcare worker with PCR-confirmed SARS-CoV-2 infection or an uninfected control (not recorded which). Input material: whole blood.

CDR3 sequence (DNA): TGTGCCAGCAGGTACGGGGCCCAAGTACCAACTGAAGCTTTCTTT. It codes for CASRYGAQVPTEAFF. The chain recombines TRBV6-5 with TRBJ1-1; TRBD1 might be the D (5 bases). From germline, CDR1 is MNHEY and CDR2 SVGAGI. The CDR3 runs to 15 residues. Trimming cost V 6 bases and J 5 bases, with 19 bases left between them.